This T cell receptor (beta chain) comes out of a study of blood T cell repertoires in COVID-19. Whole-study context: Acute-phase and convalescent COVID-19 samples originated in the United States, Italy and Spain. Sources were T cells, B-cell-depleted T cells, or PBMCs; the material itself was cDNA or gDNA.

Germline CDR1 is LNHDA and CDR2 is SQIVND (reference sequence). V shed 7 bases, J shed 1 base, and the junction held 10 bases outside the gene matches. The CDR3 sequence is 18 residues long. As processed by the authors: Counts of nucleated cells, estimated from reference gene primer amplification, were obtained. The method was immunoSEQ multiplex PCR; TCRdb's version includes in-frame clones alone and lacks a portion of them. V and J calls plus clone size are reproduced from that table; the DNA served to infer D and trimming. The sample lists approximately 20,000 clones, roughly 81% occurring once. The specimen sequenced was peripheral blood. The V call is TRBV19, the J call TRBJ2-6, with TRBD1 matching 10 bases. The source is a human donor with active COVID-19. The donor label of this sample is uncertain. The CDR3 coding sequence is TGTGCCAGTACAAGTCAAGACAGGGGGCCGTCTGGGGCCAACGTCCTGACTTTC. It is translated as CASTSQDRGPSGANVLTF.